This T cell receptor beta chain was recovered during a study of shared clonotypes between healthy human individuals. General study points: Clonotype sharing among donors likely depends on sequencing depth. The study found roughly 5.3% of naive CD4 clonotypes shared across a handful of donors.

After removal of 0 bases from V and 12 bases from J, the junction contained 17 bases not matched to a gene. The germline V gene has CDR1 SGHRS and CDR2 YFSETQ. This CDR3 has 17 residues. Profiled with immunoSEQ multiplex PCR; TCRdb holds only in-frame clones, not every one. In the table there are about 1 million clones, around four fifths of which are singletons. For this clone: Its antigen is unknown.

This clonotype was sampled from a man between 18 and 35 years old in good health. V and J are TRBV5-1 and TRBJ1-1; 10 bases match TRBD1. The sequenced material came from memory CD4+ T cells sorted from blood. Subset reported: CD45RA-negative fraction. The CDR3 nucleotides are TGCGCCAGCAGCTTGGAATATACCCTCGGGACAGGGGAGTATACTTTCTTT. Encoded protein: CASSLEYTLGTGEYTFF.